This T cell receptor beta chain was observed in a study of beta chain features in type 1 diabetes. Study observations and caveats: At VDJ recombination sites, type 1 diabetes patients had fewer insertions and more deleted nucleotides.

Remarks on this clone: What it binds is unknown.

Germline values: CDR1 SGHRS, CDR2 YFSETQ. The CDR3 is made up of 15 amino acids. V was shortened by 4 bases and J by 2 bases, with 15 bases between the two germline ends. TCRB transcripts that were expressed got sequenced, as all of the isolated RNA had been reverse transcribed. The data were produced by immunoSEQ multiplex PCR, yet TCRdb's version contains in-frame clones alone and is incomplete. The sample shows about 930,000 clones, roughly a sixth of them seen only once. The sample consisted of naive CD4+ T cells from blood. The source of this sequence is a woman under 30 in good health. This chain links TRBV5-1 with TRBJ2-5, with D possibly matching TRBD1 (5 bases). The CDR3 loop reads CASSLLVGQQETQYF. The CDR3 region has the DNA TGCGCCAGCAGCCTCCTGGTGGGGCAGCAAGAGACCCAGTACTTC.